This entry lists 18 T cell receptor beta chains sequenced from one sample in a study of regulatory T cells in long-lasting Graves disease. Library construction for TCR beta used iRepertoire HTBI primers and Arm-PCR of CDR3 regions. MiXCR, run by TCRdb on the multiplex PCR reads, gives a single entry per CDR3 protein. The sample has hundreds of thousands of distinct CDR3 sequences, 20% seen once. The time point was: persistent/refractory GD, antithyroid drugs over 5 years with positive TRAb. From RNA extracted from PBMCs, the TCR library was made. Source: peripheral blood mononuclear cells (PBMCs), taken when the disease was refractory, from a patient treated with antithyroid drugs. These receptor sequences come from a female donor with Graves disease.

Points on this clonotype: Germline and junction disagree at one end, which may indicate a read error. The J gene is TRBJ2-7, the V gene TRBV11-2; 8 bases are a match to TRBD1. From germline, CDR1 is SGHAT and CDR2 FQNNGV. CDR3 length: 15 residues. CDR3 bases: TGCGCCAGCAGCTTGGCAGGGGGCGGGCGCTACGAGCAGTACTTC. Protein product: CASSLAGGGRYEQYF.

This clonotype occurred many times. This sequence joins TRBV28 and TRBJ1-5; no reliable D call. Trimming removed 5 bases at V and 2 bases at J, with 13 bases between. The germline gives CDR1 MDHEN, CDR2 SYDVKM. This CDR3 is 15 amino acids long. The CDR3 sequence: CASSDPSNGNQPQHF. Written as DNA, the CDR3 is TGTGCCAGCAGTGATCCATCAAATGGCAATCAGCCCCAGCATTTT.

The sample holds a few counts of this clonotype. The V call is TRBV6-5, the J call TRBJ2-4; TRBD1 agrees at 11 bases. The CDR3 runs to 15 residues. V lost 4 bases to trimming and J lost 7 bases; unmatched junction nucleotides: 6. Germline-derived CDR1 and CDR2 are MNHEY and SVGAGI. The CDR3 reads CASSWGQGGRNIQYF. DNA of the CDR3: TGTGCCAGCAGTTGGGGACAGGGGGGGAGGAACATTCAGTACTTC.

Ten or more counts support this clonotype. The J gene is TRBJ2-7, the V gene TRBV6-5, with D unclear. Germline loops: CDR1 MNHEY, CDR2 SVGAGI. V lost 2 bases to trimming and J lost 5 bases, with 4 bases between them. The CDR3 has 11 residues. In DNA, the CDR3 is TGTGCCAGCAGTTACCCGAACGAGCAGTACTTC. It encodes CASSYPNEQYF.

This clonotype was counted between two and nine times. The genes are TRBV6-5 and TRBJ1-1; D might be TRBD1 (5 bases). This CDR3 comprises 15 residues. Germline V CDR1 and CDR2: MNHEY, SVGAGI. Trimming stripped 4 bases from V and 2 bases from J, with 14 bases between. CDR3 loop: CASSLIRVDNTEAFF. The CDR3 DNA is TGTGCCAGCAGTTTGATCAGGGTTGATAACACTGAAGCTTTCTTT.

Comments on this clonotype: A much larger clone differs from this one at a single base, so this may be a read error. CDR3 nucleotides: TGTGCCAGCAGTTTAAGGTCGGACAGCCGAGAGACCCAGTACTTC. This sequence encodes CASSLRSDSRETQYF. The chain employs TRBV6-9 and TRBJ2-5; a weak D match, TRBD1 (6 bases). The CDR3 spans 15 residues. Trimming removed 4 bases from V and 4 bases from J, with 16 bases in between. In germline, CDR1 is MNHGY, CDR2 SVAAGI.

This rearrangement joins TRBV20-1 to TRBJ2-6; no firm D call. V lost 3 bases and J lost 0, with 6 bases in between. Germline loops: CDR1 DFQATT, CDR2 SNEGSKA (reference sequence). The CDR3 sequence is 14 residues long. The CDR3 bases are TGCAGTGCTAGTACGAACTCTGGGGCCAACGTCCTGACTTTC. This translates into CSASTNSGANVLTF.

The chain recombines TRBV12-3 or TRBV12-4 with TRBJ2-3, with 12 bases identical to TRBD1. V lost 6 bases, J lost 6 bases, and 4 bases stayed unmatched. The CDR3 sequence is 14 residues long. CDR3 sequence: CASRGTGGVDTQYF. The CDR3 DNA sequence: TGTGCCAGCAGGGGGACAGGGGGCGTGGATACGCAGTATTTT.

The chain carries TRBV30 and TRBJ2-3; D not certain. CDR1 GTSNPN and CDR2 SVGIG come from the germline V gene (reference sequence). Trimming cost V 0 bases and J 0 bases, with 1 base left between them. This CDR3 is 12 amino acids long. The CDR3 nucleotides are TGTGCCTGGAGTGTAAGCACAGATACGCAGTATTTT. It yields the protein CAWSVSTDTQYF.

This clonotype was seen ten or more times. The chain uses TRBV27 and TRBJ1-6, with D hard to call. V shed 3 bases and J shed 7 bases, with 16 bases lying between them. The V gene's germline CDR1 is MNHEY and CDR2 SMNVEV (reference sequence). The CDR3 extends over 16 amino acids. The CDR3 loop is CASSLVGMGRNSPLHF. For the CDR3, the DNA is TGTGCCAGCAGTTTGGTGGGCATGGGCCGAAATTCACCCCTCCACTTT.

This clonotype has only a few counts. J is TRBJ1-4 and V is TRBV24-1; D is unresolved. Germline values: CDR1 KGHDR, CDR2 SFDVKD. V lost 6 bases and J 4 bases, leaving 8 bases between the germline ends. The CDR3 extends over 13 amino acids. The CDR3 is CATSSSDNEKLFF. Written as DNA, the CDR3 is TGTGCCACCAGTTCTAGTGATAATGAAAAACTGTTTTTT.

This chain uses TRBV28 with TRBJ1-5; D call uncertain. Germline V gene sequence: CDR1 MDHEN, CDR2 SYDVKM. The CDR3 consists of 11 residues. Trimming removed 5 bases at V and 4 bases at J, with 3 bases between. The CDR3 DNA reads as TGTGCCAGCAGTCCAAATCAGCCCCAGCATTTT. This translates into CASSPNQPQHF.

The chain has TRBV5-1 and TRBJ1-1; tentatively, D is TRBD1 (5 bases). Germline V CDR1 and CDR2: SGHRS, YFSETQ. V lost 3 bases, J lost 0 bases, and 9 bases lay in between. The CDR3 totals 14 residues. The CDR3 DNA follows: TGCGCCAGCAGCTGGACACGTATGAACACTGAAGCTTTCTTT. Its protein product is CASSWTRMNTEAFF.

The V call is TRBV6-5, the J call TRBJ2-2; the D is unclear. Germline lookup yields CDR1 MNHEY and CDR2 SVGAGI. The CDR3 is 14 residues long. V lost 2 bases and J lost 1, with 5 bases in between. CDR3 sequence: CASSYGENTGELFF. The DNA of the CDR3 is TGTGCCAGCAGTTACGGAGAGAACACCGGGGAGCTGTTTTTT.

This clonotype was counted at least ten times. V gene TRBV7-2 combines with J gene TRBJ1-2; the D gene is possibly TRBD1 (6 bases). The ends were cut back, 3 bases at V and 0 bases at J, with 8 bases in the middle. There are 14 residues in the CDR3. The germline CDR1 and CDR2 sequences are SGHTA and FQGNSA. This CDR3 reads CASSLRTANYGYTF. The CDR3, as DNA: TGTGCCAGCAGCTTGCGGACAGCTAACTATGGCTACACCTTC.

Remarks on this clonotype: A much larger clone lies one base from this, so it may be a read error. The J gene is TRBJ2-5, the V gene TRBV7-8; 8 bases align to TRBD2. Per the germline V gene, CDR1 is SGHVS and CDR2 is FQNEAQ. The CDR3 loop spans 15 amino acids. The CDR3 coding sequence is TGTGCCAGCAGCCCCTTCGGGGGGGCCCAAAAGACCCAGTACTTC. Its translation: CASSPFGGAQKTQYF.

The genes are TRBV14 and TRBJ2-5, with D tentatively TRBD2 (5 bases). This CDR3 comprises 14 residues. CDR1 is SGHDN and CDR2 is FVKESK in the germline V gene. Trimming shortened V by 1 base and J by 5 bases, and 11 bases separated the two germline ends. The CDR3 DNA is TGTGCCAGCAGCCAAGTCCGGGGATGGGAGACCCAGTACTTC. Translation gives CASSQVRGWETQYF.

This clonotype was counted many times. The J gene is TRBJ1-5, the V gene TRBV5-6; a weak D match, TRBD1 (5 bases). Germline CDR1 is SGHDT and CDR2 is YYEEEE. This CDR3 spans 13 amino acids. Trimming pared 3 bases from V and 5 bases from J, leaving 9 bases between. The CDR3 DNA reads TGTGCCAGCAGCTGGGACCCAGATCAGCCCCAGCATTTT. Translating it yields CASSWDPDQPQHF. Combining the CDR3 with reference TRBV5-6 and TRBJ1-5 gives the whole variable domain DAGVTQSPTHLIKTRGQQVTLRCSPKSGHDTVSWYQQALGQGPQFIFQYYEEEERQRGNFPDRFSGHQFPNYSSELNVNALLLGDSALYLCASSWDPDQPQHFGDGTRLSIL.